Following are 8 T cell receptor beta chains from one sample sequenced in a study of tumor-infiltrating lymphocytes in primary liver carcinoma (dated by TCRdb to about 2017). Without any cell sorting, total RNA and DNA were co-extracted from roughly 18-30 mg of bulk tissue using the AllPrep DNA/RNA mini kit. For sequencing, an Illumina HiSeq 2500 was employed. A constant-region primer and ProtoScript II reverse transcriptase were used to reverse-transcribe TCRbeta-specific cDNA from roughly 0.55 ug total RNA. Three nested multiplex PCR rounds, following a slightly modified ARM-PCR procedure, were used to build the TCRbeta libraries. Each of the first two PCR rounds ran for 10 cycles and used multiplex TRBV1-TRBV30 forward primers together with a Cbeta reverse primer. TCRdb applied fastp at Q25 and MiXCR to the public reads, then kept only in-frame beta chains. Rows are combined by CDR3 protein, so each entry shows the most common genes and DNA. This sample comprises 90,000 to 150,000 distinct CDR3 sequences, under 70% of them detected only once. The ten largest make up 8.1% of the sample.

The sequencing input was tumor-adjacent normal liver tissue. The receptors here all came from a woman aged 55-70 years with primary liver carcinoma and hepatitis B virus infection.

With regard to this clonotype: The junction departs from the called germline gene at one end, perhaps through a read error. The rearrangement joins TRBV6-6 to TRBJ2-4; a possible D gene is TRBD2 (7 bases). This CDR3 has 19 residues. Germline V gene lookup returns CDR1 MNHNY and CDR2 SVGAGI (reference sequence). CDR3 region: CASSHSTAGSRGGKNIQYF. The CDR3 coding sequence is TGTGCCAGCAGTCACTCGACGGCAGGGTCTAGGGGGGGCAAAAACATTCAGTACTTC.

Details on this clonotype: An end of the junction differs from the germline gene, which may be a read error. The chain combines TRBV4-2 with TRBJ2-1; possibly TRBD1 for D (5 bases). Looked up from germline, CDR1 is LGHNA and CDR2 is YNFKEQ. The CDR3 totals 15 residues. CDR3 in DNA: TGTACCAGCAGCCAAAAGGGGCTGGGGCGATATGAGCAGTTCTTC. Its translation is CTSSQKGLGRYEQFF.

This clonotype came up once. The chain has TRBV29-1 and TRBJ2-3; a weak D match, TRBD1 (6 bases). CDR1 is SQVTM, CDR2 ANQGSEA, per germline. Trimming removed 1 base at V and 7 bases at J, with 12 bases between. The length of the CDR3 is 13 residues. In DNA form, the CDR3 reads TGCAGCGTTGAAGGGACAGAGAGAAATACGCAGTATTTT. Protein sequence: CSVEGTERNTQYF.

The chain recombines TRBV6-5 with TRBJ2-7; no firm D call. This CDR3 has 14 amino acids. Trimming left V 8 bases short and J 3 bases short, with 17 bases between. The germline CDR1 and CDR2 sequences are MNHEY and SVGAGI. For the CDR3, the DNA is TGTGCCAGCTGCTACCTCGCAGGTGTCTACGAGCAGTACTTC. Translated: CASCYLAGVYEQYF.

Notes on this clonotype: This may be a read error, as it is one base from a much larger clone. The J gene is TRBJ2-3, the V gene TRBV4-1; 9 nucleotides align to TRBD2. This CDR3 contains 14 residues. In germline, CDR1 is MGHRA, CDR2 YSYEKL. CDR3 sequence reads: CASALAGSTDMQYF. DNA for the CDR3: TGCGCCAGCGCACTAGCGGGTAGCACAGATATGCAGTATTTT.

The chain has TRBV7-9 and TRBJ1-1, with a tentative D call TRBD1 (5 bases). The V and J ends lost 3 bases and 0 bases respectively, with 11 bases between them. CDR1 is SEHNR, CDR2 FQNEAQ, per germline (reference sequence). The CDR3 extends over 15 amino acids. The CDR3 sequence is CASSFQGSMNTEAFF. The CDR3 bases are TGTGCCAGCAGCTTTCAGGGATCAATGAACACTGAAGCTTTCTTT.

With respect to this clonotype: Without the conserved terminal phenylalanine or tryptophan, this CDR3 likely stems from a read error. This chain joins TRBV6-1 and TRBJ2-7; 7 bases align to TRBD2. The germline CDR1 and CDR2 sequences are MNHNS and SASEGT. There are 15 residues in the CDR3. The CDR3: CVSVRASGSSNEQYL. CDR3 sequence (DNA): TGTGTCAGCGTCCGAGCTAGCGGTAGCTCCAACGAGCAGTACCTC.

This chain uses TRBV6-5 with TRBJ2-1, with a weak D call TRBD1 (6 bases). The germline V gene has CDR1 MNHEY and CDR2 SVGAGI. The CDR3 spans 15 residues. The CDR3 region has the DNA TGTGCAAGCGGTCCCGGACAGCCGACCCACAATGAGCAGTTCTTC. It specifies CASGPGQPTHNEQFF.